One sample yielded the 9 T cell receptor beta chains listed below, sequenced in a study of T cell repertoires in cytomegalovirus infection. TCRdb passed the reads through MiXCR, listing each CDR3 protein once. The sample contains some 180,000 distinct CDR3 sequences, about a sixth of which appear only once. What was sequenced was CD8+ T cells from PBMCs. All receptors come from a human donor in good health (CMV status not recorded). Some clones in this sample may be carry-over from other donors' samples.

In this sample, this clonotype turned up a few times. The chain couples TRBV6-5 to TRBJ2-5; the D gene is possibly TRBD1 (5 bases). The CDR3 has 15 residues. Trimming pared 7 bases from V and 2 bases from J, leaving 17 bases between. The germline V gene encodes CDR1 MNHEY and CDR2 SVGAGI. The CDR3 DNA reads as TGTGCCAGCACCTACTCGGATAGGGGTCAAGAGACCCAGTACTTC. Translating it yields CASTYSDRGQETQYF.

This chain connects TRBV29-1 to TRBJ2-3; D possibly corresponds to TRBD2 (6 bases). V lost 4 bases and J 7 bases, leaving 12 bases between the germline ends. Germline V CDR1 and CDR2: SQVTM, ANQGSEA. The CDR3 loop spans 12 amino acids. The CDR3: CSVGGDHHTQYF. The CDR3 DNA reads as TGCAGCGTTGGGGGGGACCATCATACGCAGTATTTT.

This clonotype has only a few counts. This chain's CDR3 is CASSSSLSYEQYF. CDR3 coding DNA: TGTGCCAGCAGCTCATCCCTATCCTACGAGCAGTACTTC. V and J are TRBV7-2 and TRBJ2-7; no firm D call. Looked up from germline, CDR1 is SGHTA and CDR2 is FQGNSA. The CDR3 sequence is 13 residues long. The ends were cut back, 4 bases at V and 1 base at J, with 8 bases in the middle.

The chain carries TRBV7-9 and TRBJ2-2, with D maybe TRBD1 (6 bases). CDR1 and CDR2 from the germline V gene are SEHNR and FQNEAQ (reference sequence). The CDR3 has 19 amino acids. V was trimmed by 4 bases and J by 3 bases, leaving 24 bases between them. This CDR3 reads CASSYPISDDRRYTGELFF. The CDR3 DNA reads as TGTGCCAGCAGCTACCCTATTTCTGACGACAGGCGGTACACCGGGGAGCTGTTTTTT.

In its sample, this clonotype was seen a few times. This chain joins TRBV7-9 and TRBJ2-1; 9 nucleotides agree with TRBD2. V gave up 3 bases and J gave up 5 bases; unmatched junction bases: 20. The germline V gene encodes CDR1 SEHNR and CDR2 FQNEAQ (reference sequence). The CDR3 is 20 amino acids. CDR3: CASSFPLGSALAGDNNEQFF. Written as DNA, the CDR3 is TGTGCCAGCAGCTTTCCCCTGGGGTCTGCTTTAGCGGGGGATAACAATGAGCAGTTCTTC.

The sample holds one count of this clonotype. The V and J genes are TRBV29-1 and TRBJ1-1; 7 positions agree with TRBD1. CDR1 is SQVTM, CDR2 ANQGSEA, per germline. V trimming: 0 bases; J trimming: 0 bases; junction bases outside the gene matches: 16. The CDR3 loop spans 19 amino acids. CDR3 protein: CSVEDEGIGDSPMNTEAFF. In DNA, the CDR3 is TGCAGCGTTGAAGATGAGGGTATTGGGGACAGTCCTATGAACACTGAAGCTTTCTTT.

This clonotype was counted only a few times. J is TRBJ2-2 and V is TRBV12-3 or TRBV12-4; no definite D call. The germline V and J ends were trimmed by 8 bases and 7 bases, with 8 bases remaining between them. CDR3 size: 11 residues. The CDR3 nucleotides are TGTGCCAGCCTCGACATCGGGGAGCTGTTTTTT. Translating it yields CASLDIGELFF.

The CDR3, as DNA: TGTGCCAGCAGACCCGACAGGGGCGGTTCACCCCTCCACTTT. Translation: CASRPDRGGSPLHF. The chain employs TRBV7-9 and TRBJ1-6; 8 nucleotides match TRBD1. Germline loops: CDR1 SEHNR, CDR2 FQNEAQ (reference sequence). The CDR3 covers 14 residues. Unmatched junction bases numbered 7, after V lost 6 bases and J lost 9 bases.

The chain employs TRBV7-9 and TRBJ1-1, with unresolved D. The germline V gene encodes CDR1 SEHNR and CDR2 FQNEAQ (reference sequence). Trimming removed 5 bases at V and 8 bases at J, with 12 bases between. CDR3 length: 12 amino acids. CDR3 protein: CASSPHVWEAFF. The CDR3 DNA follows: TGTGCCAGCAGCCCCCACGTTTGGGAAGCTTTCTTT.